A selection of T cell receptor beta chains follows, all from one sample in a study of post-analysis software for immune sequencing data. TCRdb reprocessed the PCR reads via MiXCR and lists one record per CDR3 protein. The sample lists some 500,000 distinct CDR3 sequences; around 40% were seen once. Sequencing input: blood. These receptors originate from a girl aged 10 to 17 with multiple sclerosis. Each CDR3 is given with its conserved first and last residue. The D gene is left open where the match is weak. Clone size is not always given. Where it is, it says once, few, many or a class for expanded clones.

>TRBJ2-3|-|TRBV6-8|TRBD2
TGTGCCAGCAGAGAGACTAGCGGGAGAACAGATACGCAGTATTTT
CASRETSGRTDTQYF
>TRBJ1-4|few|TRBV29-1|-
TGCAGCGCCCTCCGGACAGCCGAGATCGGTGATGAAAAACTGTTTTTT
CSALRTAEIGDEKLFF
>TRBJ2-5|-|TRBV6-1|TRBD1
TGTGCCAGCAGTGAAATTCCGGGACAGGTACAAGAGACCCAGTACTTC
CASSEIPGQVQETQYF
>TRBJ1-1|-|TRBV28|TRBD1
TGTGCCAGCAGGGACAGGGGGATGAACACTGAAGCTTTCTTT
CASRDRGMNTEAFF
>TRBJ2-5|few|TRBV29-1|TRBD1
TGCAGCGTTTACAGGGGGCGGGAGACCCAGTACTTC
CSVYRGRETQYF
>TRBJ2-4|few|TRBV11-3|-
TGTGCCAGCAGTCAGGGAGGTGAGCGGCCGTCCGAAAACATTCAGTACTTC
CASSQGGERPSENIQYF
>TRBJ2-1|-|TRBV29-1|TRBD2
TGCAGCGTTGGCGGGAGTAGGAATGAGCAGTTCTTC
CSVGGSRNEQFF
>TRBJ2-7|few|TRBV27|-
TGTGCCAGCAGTTGGGGGGCCAACGAGCAGTACTTC
CASSWGANEQYF
>TRBJ1-6|-|TRBV28|-
TGTGCCAGCAGCCGGGACGGGAGGAATTCACCCCTCCACTTT
CASSRDGRNSPLHF
>TRBJ2-5|few|TRBV4-1|-
TGCGCCAGCAGCCTTGTGGACGGCAGGGGAGGACAAGAGACCCAGTACTTC
CASSLVDGRGGQETQYF
>TRBJ1-1|few|TRBV11-2|-
TGTGCCAGCAGCTTAGCGTGGACAGAAAACACTGAAGCTTTCTTT
CASSLAWTENTEAFF
>TRBJ2-7|few|TRBV4-1|-
TGCGCCAGCAGCCAACTTACAGGGACGAACGAGCAGTACTTC
CASSQLTGTNEQYF
>TRBJ2-1|few|TRBV20-1|TRBD2
TGCAGTGCGCTTACTAGCGGCTCCTACAATGAGCAGTTCTTC
CSALTSGSYNEQFF
>TRBJ2-7|many|TRBV7-2|-
TGTGCCAGCAGTTTAGTCGGCTACGAGCAGTACTTC
CASSLVGYEQYF
>TRBJ2-1|few|TRBV20-1|TRBD2
TGCAGTGCTAGGCGGGAGGGGCTAGAGGGTGAGCAGTTCTTC
CSARREGLEGEQFF
>TRBJ2-1|-|TRBV24-1|TRBD1
TGTGCCACCAGCGAGTCCATAAAACAGGGACAGGGTGATCTCGAGCAGTTCTTC
CATSESIKQGQGDLEQFF
>TRBJ2-1|-|TRBV20-1|TRBD2
TGCAGTGCCGAAACCCCTAGCGGGAGCTACAATGAGCAGTTCTTC
CSAETPSGSYNEQFF
>TRBJ2-5|few|TRBV13|-
TGTGCCAGCAGCTTAGACCTACGAGAGACCCAGTACTTC
CASSLDLRETQYF
>TRBJ2-7|-|TRBV25-1|TRBD1
TGTGCCAGCAGTGACTTCCGGGACAGAGACTACGAGCAGTACTTC
CASSDFRDRDYEQYF
>TRBJ2-1|-|TRBV6-6|TRBD2
TGTGCCAGCAGGACCGGGACTAGTGGGTATGAGCAGTTCTTC
CASRTGTSGYEQFF
>TRBJ2-1|-|TRBV6-5|-
TGTGCCAGCGGGGGCGCTGAGCAGTTCTTC
CASGGAEQFF
>TRBJ2-3|-|TRBV6-4|TRBD2
TGTGCCAGCAGTGGACTAGCGGGAGGGAGAGATACGCAGTATTTT
CASSGLAGGRDTQYF
>TRBJ2-3|-|TRBV5-1|TRBD2
TGCGCCAGCAGCACGGGACTAGCGGGAGCATGGGATACGCAGTATTTT
CASSTGLAGAWDTQYF
>TRBJ2-3|-|TRBV28|-
TGTGCCAGCAACACGGGAGCTAGCGCAGATACGCAGTATTTT
CASNTGASADTQYF
>TRBJ2-7|-|TRBV28|-
TGTGCCAGCAGTCCAGGGGGGTCCCCTTACTACGAGCAGTACTTC
CASSPGGSPYYEQYF
>TRBJ2-7|-|TRBV7-9|-
TGTGCCAGCAGCCCCCGGGACGCACCCTACAATGAGCAGTACTTC
CASSPRDAPYNEQYF